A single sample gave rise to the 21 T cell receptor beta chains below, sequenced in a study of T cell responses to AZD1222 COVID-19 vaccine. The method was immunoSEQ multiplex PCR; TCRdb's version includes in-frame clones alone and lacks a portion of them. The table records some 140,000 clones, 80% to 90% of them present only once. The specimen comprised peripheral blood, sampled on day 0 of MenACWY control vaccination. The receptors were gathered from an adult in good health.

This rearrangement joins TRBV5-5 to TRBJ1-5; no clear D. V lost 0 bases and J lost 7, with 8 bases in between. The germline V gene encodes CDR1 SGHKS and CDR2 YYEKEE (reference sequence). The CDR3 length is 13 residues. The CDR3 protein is CASSLDGFQPQHF. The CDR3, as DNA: TGTGCCAGCAGCTTGGATGGTTTCCAGCCCCAGCATTTT.

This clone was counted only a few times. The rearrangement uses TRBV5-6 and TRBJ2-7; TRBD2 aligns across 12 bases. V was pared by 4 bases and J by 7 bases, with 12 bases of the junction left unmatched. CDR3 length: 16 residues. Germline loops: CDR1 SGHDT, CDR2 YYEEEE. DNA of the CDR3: TGTGCCAGCAGCACGTTACTAGCGGGAGGTGGTCGGGAGCAGTACTTC. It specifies CASSTLLAGGGREQYF.

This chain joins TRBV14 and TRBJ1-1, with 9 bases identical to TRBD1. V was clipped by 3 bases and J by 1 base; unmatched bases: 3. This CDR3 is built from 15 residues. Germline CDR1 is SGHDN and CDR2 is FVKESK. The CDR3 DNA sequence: TGTGCCAGCAGCCAGATGGGACAGGGGAACACTGAAGCTTTCTTT. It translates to CASSQMGQGNTEAFF.

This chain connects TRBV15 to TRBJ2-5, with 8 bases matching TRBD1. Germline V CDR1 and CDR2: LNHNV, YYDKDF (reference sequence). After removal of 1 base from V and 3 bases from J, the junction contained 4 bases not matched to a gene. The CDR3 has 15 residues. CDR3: CATSRGAGGKETQYF. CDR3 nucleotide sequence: TGTGCCACCAGCAGAGGTGCAGGGGGCAAAGAGACCCAGTACTTC.

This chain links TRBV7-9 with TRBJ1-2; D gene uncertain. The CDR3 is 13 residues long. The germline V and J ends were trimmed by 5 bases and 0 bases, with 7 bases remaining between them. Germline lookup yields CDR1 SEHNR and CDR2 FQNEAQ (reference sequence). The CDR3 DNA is TGTGCCAGCAGCCAAACAGCTAACTATGGCTACACCTTC. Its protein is CASSQTANYGYTF.

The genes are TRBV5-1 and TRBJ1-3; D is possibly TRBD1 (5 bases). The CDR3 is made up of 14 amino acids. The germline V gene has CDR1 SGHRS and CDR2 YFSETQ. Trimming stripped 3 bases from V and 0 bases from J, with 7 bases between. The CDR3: CASSSDSSGNTIYF. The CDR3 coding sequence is TGCGCCAGCAGCTCAGACAGCTCTGGAAACACCATATATTTT.

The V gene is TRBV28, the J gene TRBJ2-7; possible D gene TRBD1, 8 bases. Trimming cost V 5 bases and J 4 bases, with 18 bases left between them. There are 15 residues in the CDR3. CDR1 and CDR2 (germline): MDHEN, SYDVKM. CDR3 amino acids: CASSPQGGFSYEQYV. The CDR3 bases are TGTGCCAGCAGTCCACAGGGGGGGTTCTCTTACGAGCAGTACGTC.

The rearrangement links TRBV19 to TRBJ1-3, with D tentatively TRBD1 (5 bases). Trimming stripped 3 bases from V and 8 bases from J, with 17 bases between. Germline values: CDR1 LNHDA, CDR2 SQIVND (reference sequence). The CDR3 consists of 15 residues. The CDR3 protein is CASSIGQINRDTIYF. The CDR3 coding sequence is TGTGCCAGTAGTATCGGACAAATCAATCGGGACACCATATATTTT.

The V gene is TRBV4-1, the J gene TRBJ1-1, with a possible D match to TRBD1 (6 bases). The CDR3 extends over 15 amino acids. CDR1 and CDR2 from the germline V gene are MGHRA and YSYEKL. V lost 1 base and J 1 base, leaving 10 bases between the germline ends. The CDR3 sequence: CASSQAGGRNTEAFF. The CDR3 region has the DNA TGCGCCAGCAGCCAAGCTGGGGGGCGGAACACTGAAGCTTTCTTT.

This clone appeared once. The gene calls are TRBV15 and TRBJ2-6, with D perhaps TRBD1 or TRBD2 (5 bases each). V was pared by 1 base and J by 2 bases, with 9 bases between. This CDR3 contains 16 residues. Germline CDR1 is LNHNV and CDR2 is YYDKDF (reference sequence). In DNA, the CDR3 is TGTGCCACCAGCAGAGCAGGGACCGCTGGGGCCAACGTCCTGACTTTC. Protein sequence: CATSRAGTAGANVLTF.

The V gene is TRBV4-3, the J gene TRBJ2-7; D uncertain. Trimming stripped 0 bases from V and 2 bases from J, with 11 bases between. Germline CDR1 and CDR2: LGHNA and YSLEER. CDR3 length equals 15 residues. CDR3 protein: CASSQEDQITYEQYF. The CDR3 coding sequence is TGCGCCAGCAGCCAAGAGGACCAAATCACCTACGAGCAGTACTTC.

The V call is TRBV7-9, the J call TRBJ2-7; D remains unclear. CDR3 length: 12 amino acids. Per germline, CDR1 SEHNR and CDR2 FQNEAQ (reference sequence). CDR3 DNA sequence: TGTGTCGCCGAGGCGGCGTCCTACGAGCAGTACTTC. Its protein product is CVAEAASYEQYF.

CDR3 protein: CASRPFIGTNSNYGYTF. CDR3 nucleotide sequence: TGTGCCAGCAGGCCCTTTATCGGGACGAATTCTAACTATGGCTACACCTTC. This chain links TRBV2 with TRBJ1-2; D possibly corresponds to TRBD1 (5 bases). Between the trimmed V and J ends, which lost 6 bases and 0 bases, there was a span of 20 bases. Looked up from germline, CDR1 is SNHLY and CDR2 is FYNNEI. The CDR3 extends over 17 amino acids.

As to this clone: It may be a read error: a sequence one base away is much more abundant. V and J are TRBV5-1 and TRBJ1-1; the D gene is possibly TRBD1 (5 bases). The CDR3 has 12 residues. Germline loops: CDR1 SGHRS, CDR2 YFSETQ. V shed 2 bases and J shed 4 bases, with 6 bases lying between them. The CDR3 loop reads CASSLRGTEAFF. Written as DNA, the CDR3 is TGCGCCAGCAGCTTAAGGGGCACTGAAGCTTTCTTT.

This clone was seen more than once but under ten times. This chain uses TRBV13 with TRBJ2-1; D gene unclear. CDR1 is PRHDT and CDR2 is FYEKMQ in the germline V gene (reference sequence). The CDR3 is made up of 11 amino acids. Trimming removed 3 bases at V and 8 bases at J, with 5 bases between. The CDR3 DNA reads TGTGCCAGCAGCTTCCAGCATGAGCAGTTCTTC. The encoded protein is CASSFQHEQFF.

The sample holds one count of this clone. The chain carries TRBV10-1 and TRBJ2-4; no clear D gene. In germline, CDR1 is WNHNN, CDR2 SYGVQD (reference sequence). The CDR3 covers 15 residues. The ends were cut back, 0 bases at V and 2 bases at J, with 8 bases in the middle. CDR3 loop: CASSESLGTKNIQYF. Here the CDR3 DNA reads TGCGCCAGCAGTGAGTCGTTAGGAACCAAAAACATTCAGTACTTC.

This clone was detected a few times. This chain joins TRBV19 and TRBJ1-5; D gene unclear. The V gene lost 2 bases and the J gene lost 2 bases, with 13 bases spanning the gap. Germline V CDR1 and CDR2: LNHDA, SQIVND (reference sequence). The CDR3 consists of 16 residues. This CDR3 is CASSILGGLGNQPQHF. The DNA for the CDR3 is TGTGCCAGTAGTATATTAGGCGGACTAGGCAATCAGCCCCAGCATTTT. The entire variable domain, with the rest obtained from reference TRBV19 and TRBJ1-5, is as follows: DGGITQSPKYLFRKEGQNVTLSCEQNLNHDAMYWYRQDPGQGLRLIYYSQIVNDFQKGDIAEGYSVSREKKESFPLTVTSAQKNPTAFYLCASSILGGLGNQPQHFGDGTRLSIL.

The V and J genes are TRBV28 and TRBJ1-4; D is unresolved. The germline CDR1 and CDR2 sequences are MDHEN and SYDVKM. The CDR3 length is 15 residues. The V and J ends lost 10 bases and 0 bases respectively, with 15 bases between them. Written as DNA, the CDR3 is TGTGCCACCAAATGGGTGCATGCAACTAATGAAAAACTGTTTTTT. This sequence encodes CATKWVHATNEKLFF.

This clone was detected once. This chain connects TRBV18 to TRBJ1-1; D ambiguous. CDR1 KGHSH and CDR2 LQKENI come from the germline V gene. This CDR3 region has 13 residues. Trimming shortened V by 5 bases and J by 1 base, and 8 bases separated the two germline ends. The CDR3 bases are TGTGCCAGCTCAACGGTAGAGAACACTGAAGCTTTCTTT. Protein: CASSTVENTEAFF.

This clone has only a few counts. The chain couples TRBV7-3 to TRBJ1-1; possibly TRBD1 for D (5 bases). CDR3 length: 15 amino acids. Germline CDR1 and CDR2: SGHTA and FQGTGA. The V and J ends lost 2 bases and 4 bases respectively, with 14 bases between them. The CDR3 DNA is TGTGCCAGCAGCTTAGACAGCCGGGGAGGCACTGAAGCTTTCTTT. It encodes CASSLDSRGGTEAFF.

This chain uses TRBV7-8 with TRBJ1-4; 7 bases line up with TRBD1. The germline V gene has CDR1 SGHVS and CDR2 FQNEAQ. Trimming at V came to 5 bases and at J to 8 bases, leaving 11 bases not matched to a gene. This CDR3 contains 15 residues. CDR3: CASSRNQGVIEKLFF. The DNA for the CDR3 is TGTGCCAGCAGCAGGAACCAGGGGGTCATCGAAAAACTGTTTTTT.